Below, 25 T cell receptor beta chains from the same sample are listed, as sequenced in a study of memory CD4+ T cells and cytomegalovirus serostatus. The sort gate was single viable CD3+CD4+CD8-CD45RO+ cells for memory CD4+ T cells. Repertoires were generated with immunoSEQ multiplex PCR, while TCRdb's copy carries only in-frame clones and drops some. This table holds roughly 50,000 clones, 65% to 80% found once. Sample: memory CD4+ T cells from blood. The receptors come from an adult in good health and CMV-seronegative.

The chain has TRBV5-1 and TRBJ1-5; D unresolved. The CDR3 spans 15 residues. V was shortened by 1 base and J by 5 bases, with 13 bases between the two germline ends. From germline, CDR1 is SGHRS and CDR2 YFSETQ. The CDR3 here is CASSLSPEIHQPQHF. In nucleotides, the CDR3 is TGCGCCAGCAGCTTGTCGCCGGAAATCCATCAGCCCCAGCATTTT.

The gene calls are TRBV30 and TRBJ1-6; 7 nucleotides match TRBD1. V trimming: 2 bases; J trimming: 7 bases; junction bases outside the gene matches: 8. Germline loops: CDR1 GTSNPN, CDR2 SVGIG (reference sequence). This CDR3 has 15 amino acids. The chain's CDR3 is CAWSRGTVSNSPLHF. The CDR3 DNA is TGTGCCTGGAGTAGAGGGACAGTATCAAATTCACCCCTCCACTTT.

CDR3 protein: CASSIGPRPGRTEAFF. The CDR3 nucleotides are TGTGCCAGTAGTATAGGGCCCCGTCCAGGAAGGACTGAAGCTTTCTTT. This sequence joins TRBV19 and TRBJ1-1, with D uncertain. Germline-derived CDR1 and CDR2 are LNHDA and SQIVND (reference sequence). V lost 1 base and J 5 bases, leaving 17 bases between the germline ends. The CDR3 has 16 amino acids.

The rearrangement links TRBV11-1 to TRBJ2-1; weak D call: TRBD2 (5 bases). Germline loops: CDR1 SGHAT, CDR2 FQDESV (reference sequence). This CDR3 is 16 amino acids long. Trimming removed 5 bases at V and 0 bases at J, with 14 bases between. The CDR3 nucleotides are TGTGCCAGCAGCCTCCAGTCCGGGATCTCCTACAATGAGCAGTTCTTC. Translating gives CASSLQSGISYNEQFF.

The V and J genes are TRBV5-1 and TRBJ2-5; 7 bases are shared with TRBD2. Germline values: CDR1 SGHRS, CDR2 YFSETQ. This CDR3 is built from 16 residues. The junction had 10 bases not matched to a gene; V was cut back by 4 bases and J by 1 base. In DNA, the CDR3 is TGCGCCAGCAGCCTGGCTGATGGGAGGGCCCAAGAGACCCAGTACTTC. This translates into CASSLADGRAQETQYF.

The genes are TRBV7-9 and TRBJ1-2, with 7 bases that match TRBD1. CDR1 SEHNR and CDR2 FQNEAQ come from the germline V gene (reference sequence). The V segment lost 5 bases and the J segment 4 bases; nucleotides outside the gene matches: 10. CDR3 length: 15 residues. The DNA of the CDR3 is TGTGCCAGCAGCCCGGGACAGAACCTCCCCTATGGCTACACCTTC. As protein: CASSPGQNLPYGYTF.

The gene calls are TRBV5-1 and TRBJ2-3, with a weak D call TRBD2 (7 bases). In germline, CDR1 is SGHRS, CDR2 YFSETQ. The CDR3 has 15 residues. V gave up 0 bases and J gave up 3 bases, with 11 bases separating them. The CDR3 region is CASSLEGGATDTQYF. The CDR3 coding sequence is TGCGCCAGCAGCTTGGAAGGGGGGGCAACAGATACGCAGTATTTT.

This clone was seen only a few times. V gene TRBV7-2 combines with J gene TRBJ2-5, with D possibly TRBD1 on 5 matching bases. Germline CDR1 SGHTA, CDR2 FQGNSA. The CDR3 consists of 14 residues. V was cut by 3 bases and J by 5 bases, with 13 bases left in between. The CDR3 nucleotides are TGTGCCAGCAGCTTTGCGGACACCTGGGAGACCCAGTACTTC. This codes for CASSFADTWETQYF.

The CDR3 DNA reads as TGTGCCAGCAGTCCCCGGGGAGACTCTGGGGCCAACGTCCTGACTTTC. As protein: CASSPRGDSGANVLTF. The chain combines TRBV28 with TRBJ2-6; D may be TRBD2 (5 bases). CDR1 is MDHEN, CDR2 SYDVKM, per germline. The V gene lost 5 bases and the J gene lost 0 bases, with 11 bases spanning the gap. This CDR3 is 16 amino acids long.

The V call is TRBV7-2, the J call TRBJ1-1; weak D call: TRBD1 (6 bases). There are 15 residues in the CDR3. From germline, CDR1 is SGHTA and CDR2 FQGNSA. With 2 bases removed from V and 2 bases from J, the gap between germline ends came to 12 bases. The CDR3 nucleotides read TGTGCCAGCAGCTTATACGGGGGCGGCAACACTGAAGCTTTCTTT. It specifies CASSLYGGGNTEAFF.

This chain uses TRBV2 with TRBJ2-6; 9 positions agree with TRBD1. V was pared by 11 bases and J by 3 bases, with 5 bases of the junction left unmatched. The CDR3 is 14 residues long. Germline lookup yields CDR1 SNHLY and CDR2 FYNNEI. CDR3 sequence reads: CAGTGGHGANVLTF. The CDR3 region has the DNA TGTGCCGGCACAGGGGGCCATGGGGCCAACGTCCTGACTTTC.

The gene calls are TRBV6-1 and TRBJ1-2; the match to TRBD1 covers 11 bases. This CDR3 contains 13 residues. Germline values: CDR1 MNHNS, CDR2 SASEGT. Trimming removed 6 bases from V and 5 bases from J; junction bases left unmatched: 2. CDR3 nucleotides: TGTGCCAGCAGGGGGACAGGGGGTTATGGCTACACCTTC. It codes for CASRGTGGYGYTF.

The J gene is TRBJ2-4, the V gene TRBV2; a possible D gene is TRBD1 (5 bases). V gave up 5 bases and J gave up 1 base, with 12 bases separating them. The CDR3 is 15 residues long. Germline CDR1 SNHLY, CDR2 FYNNEI. This CDR3 is CASSWRAGAKNIQYF. In DNA form, the CDR3 reads TGTGCCAGCAGTTGGAGAGCAGGGGCCAAAAACATTCAGTACTTC.

The rearrangement uses TRBV7-3 and TRBJ2-5; 9 bases are a match to TRBD1. V shed 6 bases, J shed 4 bases, and the junction held 12 bases outside the gene matches. The CDR3 totals 16 residues. Germline assignment: CDR1 SGHTA and CDR2 FQGTGA. The CDR3 spells CASSPGGTGSGETQYF. In nucleotides, the CDR3 is TGTGCCAGCAGTCCTGGAGGGACAGGGAGTGGAGAGACCCAGTACTTC.

The J gene is TRBJ1-4, the V gene TRBV20-1; the D gene is possibly TRBD1 (5 bases). Germline loops: CDR1 DFQATT, CDR2 SNEGSKA (reference sequence). The length of the CDR3 is 11 residues. The V and J ends lost 8 bases and 5 bases respectively, with 9 bases between them. In DNA, the CDR3 is TGCAGTCTTGGGGGGAATGAAAAACTGTTTTTT. The encoded protein is CSLGGNEKLFF.

The rearrangement joins TRBV6-6 to TRBJ2-1; 7 nucleotides align to TRBD2. The CDR3 totals 14 residues. J was trimmed by 8 bases and V by 5 bases; bases with no gene match: 9. Looked up from germline, CDR1 is MNHNY and CDR2 is SVGAGI (reference sequence). The CDR3 DNA reads as TGTGCCAGCAGTCACCGGGACTATCTCTATGAGCAGTTCTTC. Translating gives CASSHRDYLYEQFF.

This rearrangement joins TRBV7-3 to TRBJ2-2; D is unresolved. CDR3 size: 14 residues. CDR1 and CDR2 from the germline V gene are SGHTA and FQGTGA. The V end lost 1 base, the J end lost 3 bases, and 6 bases lay between the germline ends. The CDR3: CASSLSRDTGELFF. CDR3 DNA sequence: TGTGCCAGCAGCTTAAGTCGGGACACCGGGGAGCTGTTTTTT.

The rearrangement links TRBV1 to TRBJ1-2; the D call in the table, TRBD1, was not verified against the DNA. TRBV1 constitutes a pseudogene. The CDR3 spans 14 residues. DNA of the CDR3: TGCACCAGCAGCCAGGACAGAACTAACTATGGCTACACCTTC. Protein sequence: CTSSQDRTNYGYTF.

The chain couples TRBV28 to TRBJ2-3; D gene unclear. This CDR3 comprises 12 residues. V lost 6 bases to trimming and J lost 8 bases, with 12 bases between them. The germline V gene encodes CDR1 MDHEN and CDR2 SYDVKM. The CDR3 coding sequence is TGTGCCAGCAGCCCCGGACCTGCTACGCAGTATTTT. This encodes CASSPGPATQYF.

On this clone itself: The sample carries other DNA sequences with the same CDR3. The chain uses TRBV19 and TRBJ2-7; 8 bases map to TRBD1. The CDR3 has 14 residues. Germline values: CDR1 LNHDA, CDR2 SQIVND (reference sequence). Trimming at V came to 1 base and at J to 2 bases, leaving 1 base not matched to a gene. CDR3 in amino acids: CASSIGTGPYEQYF. CDR3 nucleotide sequence: TGTGCCAGTAGTATAGGGACAGGGCCCTACGAGCAGTACTTC.

This clone was picked up a small number of times. The J gene is TRBJ2-5, the V gene TRBV6-1, with D perhaps TRBD2 (5 bases). V lost 2 bases and J lost 4, with 8 bases in between. This CDR3 comprises 13 residues. From germline, CDR1 is MNHNS and CDR2 SASEGT. The chain's CDR3 is CASSEPRGETQYF. CDR3 sequence (DNA): TGTGCCAGCAGTGAACCTCGGGGAGAGACCCAGTACTTC.

The V gene is TRBV4-1, the J gene TRBJ2-3; no clear D. This CDR3 contains 14 residues. Between the trimmed V and J ends, which lost 1 base and 8 bases, there was a span of 13 bases. CDR1 is MGHRA, CDR2 YSYEKL, per germline. In DNA, the CDR3 is TGCGCCAGCAGCCAAGGTGGAATCTCCAGTACGCAGTATTTT. Its translation is CASSQGGISSTQYF.

The chain links TRBV5-4 to TRBJ2-1; D possibly uses TRBD1 or TRBD2 (6 bases each). There are 14 residues in the CDR3. The V end was cut by 1 base, the J end by 5 bases, with 10 bases between. Germline assignment: CDR1 SGHNT and CDR2 YYREEE (reference sequence). CDR3 sequence reads: CASSLRGDHNEQFF. Here the CDR3 DNA reads TGTGCCAGCAGCTTGAGGGGGGACCACAATGAGCAGTTCTTC.

This clone is medium-sized within its sample. V is TRBV2 and J is TRBJ2-7, with no clear D. V was shortened by 3 bases and J by 4 bases, with 13 bases between the two germline ends. This CDR3 region has 14 residues. CDR1 and CDR2 (germline): SNHLY, FYNNEI. CDR3 region: CASSEGITLYEQYF. The CDR3 coding sequence is TGTGCCAGCAGTGAGGGTATAACCCTTTACGAGCAGTACTTC.

For the CDR3, the DNA is TGTGCCAGCAGCCGCGGGGGGTCTCTTACCTACGAGCAGTACTTC. Translation gives CASSRGGSLTYEQYF. V usage is TRBV7-2 and J usage is TRBJ2-7; 8 nucleotides align to TRBD2. This CDR3 is built from 15 residues. V was clipped by 5 bases and J by 2 bases; unmatched bases: 8. From germline, CDR1 is SGHTA and CDR2 FQGNSA.